This entry lists 32 T cell receptor beta chains sequenced from one sample in a study of blood T cell repertoires in COVID-19. Libraries were prepared by immunoSEQ multiplex PCR; TCRdb keeps only in-frame clonotypes and omits some of them. The sample comprises a few hundred thousand clones, about 87% of which are singletons, and about 1.5% rests with the top ten. The sequencing input was PBMCs or T cells enriched from blood (not recorded which). These receptors all stem from a woman between 45 and 60 years old who had recovered from COVID-19.

This chain links TRBV7-9 with TRBJ2-3, with 12 bases aligning to TRBD1. The length of the CDR3 is 18 residues. CDR1 SEHNR and CDR2 FQNEAQ come from the germline V gene (reference sequence). With V trimmed by 1 base and J by 5 bases, 10 bases remained unmatched. CDR3 region: CASSLGAYRDRGQDTQYF. The CDR3 DNA reads as TGTGCCAGCAGCTTAGGGGCTTACCGGGACAGGGGGCAAGATACGCAGTATTTT.

The J gene is TRBJ1-2, the V gene TRBV27, with TRBD1 matching 10 bases. The V segment lost 8 bases and the J segment 4 bases; nucleotides outside the gene matches: 10. CDR3 length: 15 amino acids. The germline CDR1 and CDR2 sequences are MNHEY and SMNVEV (reference sequence). The CDR3 loop is CASRKPGQGIYGYTF. In DNA, the CDR3 is TGTGCCAGCCGCAAGCCGGGACAGGGGATCTATGGCTACACCTTC.

The rearrangement links TRBV5-8 to TRBJ1-6, with a tentative D call TRBD1 (6 bases). This CDR3 has 17 amino acids. With 1 base removed from V and 7 bases from J, the gap between germline ends came to 18 bases. Germline V lookup: CDR1 SGHTS, CDR2 YDEGEE. CDR3 DNA sequence: TGTGCCAGCAGCTTGATTTTTGGCAGGGGAACAAATTCACCCCTCCACTTT. It encodes CASSLIFGRGTNSPLHF.

This chain joins TRBV14 and TRBJ2-7, with 7 bases that match TRBD2. The CDR3 spans 16 residues. Trimming cost V 2 bases and J 5 bases; bases outside gene matches: 12. Germline V lookup: CDR1 SGHDN, CDR2 FVKESK. Written as DNA, the CDR3 is TGTGCCAGCAGCCAACTCTTGGCGGGAGAGAGCCACGAGCAGTACTTC. It specifies CASSQLLAGESHEQYF.

The chain employs TRBV2 and TRBJ2-1; D call uncertain. V was trimmed by 2 bases and J by 7 bases, leaving 15 bases between them. Germline lookup yields CDR1 SNHLY and CDR2 FYNNEI. The CDR3 has 15 residues. Here the CDR3 reads CASSETFLVRNEQFF. CDR3 bases: TGTGCCAGCAGTGAAACGTTTTTAGTGAGGAATGAGCAGTTCTTC.

This clone was seen a handful of times. This chain links TRBV10-3 with TRBJ2-7, with 10 bases aligning to TRBD2. Losses at the gene ends were 6 bases for V and 0 bases for J; bases not matched to a gene: 2. This CDR3 is built from 14 residues. Looked up from germline, CDR1 is ENHRY and CDR2 is SYGVKD. The CDR3 sequence: CAIRIAGGSYEQYF. In nucleotides, the CDR3 is TGTGCCATCAGAATAGCGGGAGGCTCCTACGAGCAGTACTTC.

V is TRBV11-2 and J is TRBJ1-2, with no clear D. The germline V gene encodes CDR1 SGHAT and CDR2 FQNNGV. V shed 1 base and J shed 1 base, with 16 bases lying between them. The CDR3 runs 17 residues. The CDR3 nucleotides are TGTGCCAGCAGCTTAGTGGGCAGAAGTAAACGTAACTATGGCTACACCTTC. Translated: CASSLVGRSKRNYGYTF.

J is TRBJ2-3 and V is TRBV9, with D possibly being TRBD2 (5 bases). V lost 4 bases and J lost 1, with 10 bases in between. This CDR3 is built from 14 residues. Germline V gene lookup returns CDR1 SGDLS and CDR2 YYNGEE. The CDR3 loop is CASSRGPRTDTQYF. The CDR3 DNA reads TGTGCCAGCAGCCGAGGGCCCCGCACAGATACGCAGTATTTT.

The chain carries TRBV9 and TRBJ2-3; 8 bases line up with TRBD1. Germline V gives CDR1 SGDLS, CDR2 YYNGEE. Germline trimming cut 4 bases from V and 0 bases from J; bases unmatched to any gene: 16. This CDR3 region has 19 residues. CDR3 in DNA: TGTGCCAGCAGCCTCCAAGGGGACAGGACCTTTTCTAGCACAGATACGCAGTATTTT. Encoded protein: CASSLQGDRTFSSTDTQYF.

The V gene is TRBV9, the J gene TRBJ2-1, with D perhaps TRBD2 (5 bases). The V gene lost 0 bases and the J gene lost 7 bases, with 11 bases spanning the gap. Germline loops: CDR1 SGDLS, CDR2 YYNGEE. CDR3 length: 14 amino acids. CDR3 nucleotides: TGTGCCAGCAGCGTAGCGGGATGGGAGAATGAGCAGTTCTTC. Protein product: CASSVAGWENEQFF.

This clone was counted only a few times. The V call is TRBV2, the J call TRBJ1-6; D may be TRBD1 (6 bases). Per germline, CDR1 SNHLY and CDR2 FYNNEI. CDR3 size: 16 residues. Trimming pared 2 bases from V and 7 bases from J, leaving 15 bases between. The CDR3 sequence is CASSEWGGARNSPLHF. The CDR3 bases are TGTGCCAGCAGTGAATGGGGGGGGGCGCGGAATTCACCCCTCCACTTT. Filled out from reference TRBV2 and TRBJ1-6, the complete variable domain reads EPEVTQTPSHQVTQMGQEVILRCVPISNHLYFYWYRQILGQKVEFLVSFYNNEISEKSEIFDDQFSVERPDGSNFTLKIRSTKLEDSAMYFCASSEWGGARNSPLHFGNGTRLTVT.

This chain links TRBV27 with TRBJ2-3; D may be TRBD2 (5 bases). Trimming cost V 6 bases and J 2 bases, with 15 bases left between them. CDR1 MNHEY and CDR2 SMNVEV come from the germline V gene (reference sequence). There are 15 residues in the CDR3. This chain's CDR3 is CASSQTPRVTDTQYF. The CDR3 DNA reads TGTGCCAGCAGCCAAACCCCGAGGGTCACAGATACGCAGTATTTT.

The chain joins TRBV19 to TRBJ1-2; 7 bases match TRBD1. The CDR3 totals 13 residues. V shed 7 bases and J 2 bases; nucleotides not matched to a gene: 4. Per the germline V gene, CDR1 is LNHDA and CDR2 is SQIVND (reference sequence). CDR3 sequence reads: CASIGTANYGYTF. Written as DNA, the CDR3 is TGTGCCAGTATCGGGACAGCAAACTATGGCTACACCTTC. Variable domain in full (rest from reference TRBV19 and TRBJ1-2): DGGITQSPKYLFRKEGQNVTLSCEQNLNHDAMYWYRQDPGQGLRLIYYSQIVNDFQKGDIAEGYSVSREKKESFPLTVTSAQKNPTAFYLCASIGTANYGYTFGSGTRLTVV.

J is TRBJ1-1 and V is TRBV5-1, with D perhaps TRBD1 (6 bases). CDR1 and CDR2 from the germline V gene are SGHRS and YFSETQ. The CDR3 covers 17 residues. Deletions cut 4 bases from V and 1 base from J, with 20 bases between. CDR3 DNA: TGCGCCAGCAGCCCAAGGGGTACCGACAGGCCGAACACTGAAGCTTTCTTT. Residues: CASSPRGTDRPNTEAFF.

V usage is TRBV5-1 and J usage is TRBJ2-7, with 9 bases identical to TRBD1. Trimming removed 4 bases from V and 0 bases from J; junction bases left unmatched: 5. The germline CDR1 and CDR2 sequences are SGHRS and YFSETQ. The CDR3 is made up of 15 amino acids. The CDR3 DNA reads as TGCGCCAGCAGCCGAGGGACAGGGTACTCCTACGAGCAGTACTTC. It is translated as CASSRGTGYSYEQYF.

This chain links TRBV30 with TRBJ1-5; D unresolved. V lost 1 base, J lost 7 bases, and 11 bases lay in between. In germline, CDR1 is GTSNPN, CDR2 SVGIG (reference sequence). The CDR3 covers 13 residues. The CDR3 is CAWSGLAGQPQHF. The CDR3 DNA follows: TGTGCCTGGAGTGGATTAGCTGGACAGCCCCAGCATTTT.

This sequence joins TRBV10-3 and TRBJ2-1; TRBD2 aligns across 9 bases. V was clipped by 10 bases and J by 7 bases; unmatched bases: 11. The germline V gene encodes CDR1 ENHRY and CDR2 SYGVKD. This CDR3 region has 14 residues. The DNA of the CDR3 is TGTGCCACCAAGGGGGCGGGAGGGCGGAATGAGCAGTTCTTC. Translated, it gives CATKGAGGRNEQFF.

This chain connects TRBV25-1 to TRBJ1-1; maybe TRBD1 (5 bases). This CDR3 comprises 14 residues. Trimming took off 4 bases at V and 0 bases at J, with 9 bases between the two ends. In germline, CDR1 is MGHDK, CDR2 SYGVNS. The DNA for the CDR3 is TGTGCCAGCAGTGTGGCAGGGCTGAACACTGAAGCTTTCTTT. Translated, it gives CASSVAGLNTEAFF. Variable domain in full (rest from reference TRBV25-1 and TRBJ1-1): EADIYQTPRYLVIGTGKKITLECSQTMGHDKMYWYQQDPGMELHLIHYSYGVNSTEKGDLSSESTVSRIRTEHFPLTLESARPSHTSQYLCASSVAGLNTEAFFGQGTRLTVV.

The sample holds a few counts of this clone. This CDR3 reads CASSLGLAEYNEQFF. The DNA of the CDR3 is TGTGCCAGCAGTTTGGGACTAGCGGAATACAATGAGCAGTTCTTC. V usage is TRBV27 and J usage is TRBJ2-1, with 11 bases that match TRBD2. The CDR3 runs 15 residues. CDR1 is MNHEY, CDR2 SMNVEV, per germline (reference sequence). Trimming at V came to 3 bases and at J to 4 bases, leaving 2 bases not matched to a gene.

A single count supports this clone. This sequence joins TRBV28 and TRBJ1-5, with D possibly TRBD1 on 6 matching bases. Deletions cut 7 bases from V and 1 base from J, with 17 bases between. This CDR3 spans 16 amino acids. Germline V gives CDR1 MDHEN, CDR2 SYDVKM. As DNA, the CDR3 is TGTGCCAGCACCCCTTGGGGGGGCGGGAGCAATCAGCCCCAGCATTTT. As protein: CASTPWGGGSNQPQHF.

V gene TRBV28 combines with J gene TRBJ2-3; 8 bases map to TRBD2. The CDR3 runs to 13 residues. CDR1 is MDHEN and CDR2 is SYDVKM in the germline V gene. Germline trimming cut 8 bases from V and 7 bases from J; bases unmatched to any gene: 8. The CDR3 nucleotides read TGTGCCAGCCTAACTAGCGGTATCAATACGCAGTATTTT. Translation: CASLTSGINTQYF. Based on the CDR3 plus reference TRBV28 and TRBJ2-3, the full variable domain is DVKVTQSSRYLVKRTGEKVFLECVQDMDHENMFWYRQDPGLGLRLIYFSYDVKMKEKGDIPEGYSVSREKKERFSLILESASTNQTSMYLCASLTSGINTQYFGPGTRLTVL.

This chain connects TRBV5-1 to TRBJ2-2; 7 bases align to TRBD1. Losses at the gene ends were 4 bases for V and 2 bases for J; bases not matched to a gene: 5. Per the germline V gene, CDR1 is SGHRS and CDR2 is YFSETQ. The CDR3 totals 15 residues. CDR3 residues: CASSPTGSNTGELFF. The CDR3 bases are TGCGCCAGCAGCCCGACAGGGTCCAACACCGGGGAGCTGTTTTTT. The full variable domain, rest sourced from reference TRBV5-1 and TRBJ2-2, is KAGVTQTPRYLIKTRGQQVTLSCSPISGHRSVSWYQQTPGQGLQFLFEYFSETQRNKGNFPGRFSGRQFSNSRSEMNVSTLELGDSALYLCASSPTGSNTGELFFGEGSRLTVL.

In this sample, this clone turned up a few times. This chain uses TRBV6-1 with TRBJ2-1, with 8 bases matching TRBD2. The CDR3 is made up of 13 amino acids. Germline trimming cut 8 bases from V and 7 bases from J; bases unmatched to any gene: 7. CDR1 MNHNS and CDR2 SASEGT come from the germline V gene. CDR3 residues: CASHESGGNEQFF. CDR3 sequence (DNA): TGTGCCAGCCATGAGAGCGGGGGTAATGAGCAGTTCTTC.

V usage is TRBV6-1 and J usage is TRBJ2-7; 11 nucleotides match TRBD2. Trimming cost V 4 bases and J 5 bases; bases outside gene matches: 4. Per the germline V gene, CDR1 is MNHNS and CDR2 is SASEGT. There are 14 residues in the CDR3. In nucleotides, the CDR3 is TGTGCCAGCAGTGTAGCGGGAGGGCCCAACGAGCAGTACTTC. This encodes CASSVAGGPNEQYF.

The chain uses TRBV11-2 and TRBJ2-2, with TRBD2 as a possible D gene (6 bases). In germline, CDR1 is SGHAT, CDR2 FQNNGV. CDR3 length: 16 amino acids. Between the trimmed V and J ends, which lost 5 bases and 5 bases, there was a span of 18 bases. Written as DNA, the CDR3 is TGTGCCAGCAGCCTCCTGATCGCGGGGCGGACCGGGGAGCTGTTTTTT. Translation gives CASSLLIAGRTGELFF.

Here the CDR3 DNA reads TGTGCCAGCAGTGAGGATGCAGGGAGGAGGCGAGCGCCTGAAGCTTTCTTT. Translated, it gives CASSEDAGRRRAPEAFF. The chain uses TRBV6-1 and TRBJ1-1; D is possibly TRBD1 (5 bases). V was clipped by 3 bases and J by 6 bases, with 23 bases between them. The germline CDR1 and CDR2 sequences are MNHNS and SASEGT. The CDR3 runs to 17 residues.

The genes are TRBV5-1 and TRBJ2-3; unclear D gene. The CDR3 totals 14 residues. Trimming shortened V by 4 bases and J by 0 bases, and 9 bases separated the two germline ends. CDR1 is SGHRS and CDR2 is YFSETQ in the germline V gene. For the CDR3, the DNA is TGCGCCAGCAGCCCCGGAGACAGCACAGATACGCAGTATTTT. As protein: CASSPGDSTDTQYF.

This chain joins TRBV18 and TRBJ1-1, with TRBD1 as a possible D gene (5 bases). The V end was cut by 4 bases, the J end by 0 bases, with 15 bases between. Germline loops: CDR1 KGHSH, CDR2 LQKENI. The CDR3 covers 16 residues. CDR3 nucleotide sequence: TGTGCCAGCTCACGGATTGGGGGAGGTATGAACACTGAAGCTTTCTTT. It is translated as CASSRIGGGMNTEAFF.

CDR3 bases: TGTGCCAGCAGCTTAACTGGGAGGATCTACGAGCAGTACTTC. Amino acids: CASSLTGRIYEQYF. V gene TRBV7-3 combines with J gene TRBJ2-7; tentative D call: TRBD2 (6 bases). The V gene's germline CDR1 is SGHTA and CDR2 FQGTGA. The CDR3 has 14 residues. Between the trimmed V and J ends, which lost 0 bases and 3 bases, there was a span of 9 bases.

The chain joins TRBV27 to TRBJ1-6, with D tentatively TRBD1 (6 bases). V was trimmed by 3 bases and J by 14 bases, leaving 20 bases between them. CDR1 is MNHEY and CDR2 is SMNVEV in the germline V gene (reference sequence). CDR3 length: 15 amino acids. The CDR3 DNA is TGTGCCAGCAGTTTTTCCTCGGGACACCCGATGACCCTCCACTTT. Residues: CASSFSSGHPMTLHF.

The chain combines TRBV6-6 with TRBJ2-1; 7 bases line up with TRBD1. The germline gives CDR1 MNHNY, CDR2 SVGAGI (reference sequence). V trimming: 6 bases; J trimming: 2 bases; junction bases outside the gene matches: 7. This CDR3 has 15 amino acids. CDR3: CASSATGQPYNEQFF. For the CDR3, the DNA is TGTGCCAGCAGCGCCACGGGACAGCCCTACAATGAGCAGTTCTTC.

The chain uses TRBV27 and TRBJ2-1; TRBD2 matches 14 bases. Germline assignment: CDR1 MNHEY and CDR2 SMNVEV (reference sequence). J was trimmed by 6 bases and V by 3 bases; bases with no gene match: 1. The CDR3 contains 15 residues. This CDR3 reads CASSFGLAGGNEQFF. The DNA for the CDR3 is TGTGCCAGCAGTTTCGGACTAGCGGGAGGCAATGAGCAGTTCTTC.